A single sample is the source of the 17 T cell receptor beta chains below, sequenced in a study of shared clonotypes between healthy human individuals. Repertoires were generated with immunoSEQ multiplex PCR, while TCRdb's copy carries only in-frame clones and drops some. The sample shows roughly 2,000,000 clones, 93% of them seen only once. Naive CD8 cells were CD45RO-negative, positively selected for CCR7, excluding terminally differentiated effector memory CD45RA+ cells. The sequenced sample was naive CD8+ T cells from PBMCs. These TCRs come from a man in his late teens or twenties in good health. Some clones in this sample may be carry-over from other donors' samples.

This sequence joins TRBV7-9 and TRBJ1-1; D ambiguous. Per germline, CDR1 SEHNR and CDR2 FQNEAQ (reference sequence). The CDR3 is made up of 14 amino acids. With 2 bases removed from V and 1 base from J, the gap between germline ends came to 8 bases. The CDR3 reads CASSLSLGNTEAFF. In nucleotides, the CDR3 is TGTGCCAGCAGCTTAAGTCTTGGGAACACTGAAGCTTTCTTT. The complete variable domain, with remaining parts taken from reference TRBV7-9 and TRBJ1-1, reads DTGVSQNPRHKITKRGQNVTFRCDPISEHNRLYWYRQTLGQGPEFLTYFQNEAQLEKSRLLSDRFSAERPKGSFSTLEIQRTEQGDSAMYLCASSLSLGNTEAFFGQGTRLTVV.

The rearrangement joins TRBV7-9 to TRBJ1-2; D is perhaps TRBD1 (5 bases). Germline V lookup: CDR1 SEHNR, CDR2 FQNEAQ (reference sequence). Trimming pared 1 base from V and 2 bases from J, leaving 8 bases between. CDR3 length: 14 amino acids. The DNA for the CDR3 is TGTGCCAGCAGCTTAGATTGGGGGAACTATGGCTACACCTTC. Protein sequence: CASSLDWGNYGYTF.

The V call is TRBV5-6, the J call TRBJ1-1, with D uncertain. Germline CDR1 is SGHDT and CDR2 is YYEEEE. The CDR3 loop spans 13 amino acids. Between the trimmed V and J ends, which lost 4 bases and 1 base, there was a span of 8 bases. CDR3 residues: CASSLQENTEAFF. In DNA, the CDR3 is TGTGCCAGCAGCCTTCAGGAGAACACTGAAGCTTTCTTT.

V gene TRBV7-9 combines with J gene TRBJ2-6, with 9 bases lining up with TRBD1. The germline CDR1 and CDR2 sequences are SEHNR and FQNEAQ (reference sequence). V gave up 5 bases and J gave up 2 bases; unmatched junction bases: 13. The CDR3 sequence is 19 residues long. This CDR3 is CASSPPGQGGAPGANVLTF. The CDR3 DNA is TGTGCCAGCAGCCCCCCGGGACAGGGAGGGGCCCCTGGGGCCAACGTCCTGACTTTC.

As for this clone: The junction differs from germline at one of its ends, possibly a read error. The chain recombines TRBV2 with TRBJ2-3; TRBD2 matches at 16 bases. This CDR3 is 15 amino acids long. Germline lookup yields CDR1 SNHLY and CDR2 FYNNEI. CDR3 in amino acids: CAKLPREGLAGGPNF. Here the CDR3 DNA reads TGTGCCAAGCTCCCCCGCGAGGGACTAGCGGGAGGGCCCAATTTT.

CDR3 residues: CASSLEYPGLADYEQYF. CDR3 bases: TGTGCCAGCAGCTTAGAATATCCGGGACTAGCGGACTACGAGCAGTACTTC. The V call is TRBV7-2, the J call TRBJ2-7; 11 nucleotides align to TRBD2. The CDR3 length is 17 residues. The V segment lost 1 base and the J segment 3 bases; nucleotides outside the gene matches: 8. The germline gives CDR1 SGHTA, CDR2 FQGNSA.

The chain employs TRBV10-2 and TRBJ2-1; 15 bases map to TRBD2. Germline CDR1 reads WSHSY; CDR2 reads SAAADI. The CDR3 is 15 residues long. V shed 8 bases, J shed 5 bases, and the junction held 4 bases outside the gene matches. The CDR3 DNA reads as TGCGCCAGCTCCGGACTAGCGGGAGGGGACAATGAGCAGTTCTTC. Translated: CASSGLAGGDNEQFF.

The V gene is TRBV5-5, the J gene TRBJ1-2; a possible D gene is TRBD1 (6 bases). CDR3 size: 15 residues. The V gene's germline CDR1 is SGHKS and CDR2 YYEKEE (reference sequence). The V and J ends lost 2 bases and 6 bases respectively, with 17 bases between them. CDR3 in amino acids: CASSFNRAATDGYTF. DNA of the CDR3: TGTGCCAGCAGCTTTAACAGGGCGGCTACAGATGGCTACACCTTC.

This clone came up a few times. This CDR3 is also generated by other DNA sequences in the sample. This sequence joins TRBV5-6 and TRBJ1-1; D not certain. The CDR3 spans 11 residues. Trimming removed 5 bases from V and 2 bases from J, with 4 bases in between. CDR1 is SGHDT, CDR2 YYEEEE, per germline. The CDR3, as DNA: TGTGCCAGCAGTTTCAACACTGAAGCTTTCTTT. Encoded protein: CASSFNTEAFF.

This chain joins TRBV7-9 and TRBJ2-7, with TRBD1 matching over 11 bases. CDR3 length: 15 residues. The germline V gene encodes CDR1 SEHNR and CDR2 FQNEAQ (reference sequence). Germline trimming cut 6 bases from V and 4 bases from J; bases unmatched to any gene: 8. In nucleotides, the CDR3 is TGTGCCAGCAGTTATACGGGACAGGGGGAATACGAGCAGTACTTC. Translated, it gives CASSYTGQGEYEQYF.

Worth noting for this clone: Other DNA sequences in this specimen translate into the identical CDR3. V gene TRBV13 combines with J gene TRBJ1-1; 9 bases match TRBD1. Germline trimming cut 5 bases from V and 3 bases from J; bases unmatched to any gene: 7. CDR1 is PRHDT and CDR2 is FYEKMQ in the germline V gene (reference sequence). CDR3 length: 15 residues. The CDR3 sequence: CASSPSGQGDTEAFF. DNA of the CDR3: TGTGCCAGCAGCCCCTCGGGACAGGGTGACACTGAAGCTTTCTTT.

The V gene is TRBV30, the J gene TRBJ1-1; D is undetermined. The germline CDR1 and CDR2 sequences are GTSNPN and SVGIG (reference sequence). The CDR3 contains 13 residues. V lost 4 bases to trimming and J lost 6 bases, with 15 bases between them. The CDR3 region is CAWNVRGGPEAFF. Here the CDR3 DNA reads TGTGCCTGGAATGTTCGGGGAGGTCCTGAAGCTTTCTTT.

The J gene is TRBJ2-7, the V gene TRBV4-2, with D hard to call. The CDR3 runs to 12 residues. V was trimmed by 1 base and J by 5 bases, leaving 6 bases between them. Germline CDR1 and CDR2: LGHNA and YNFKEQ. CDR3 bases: TGTGCCAGCAGCCAAGTAGTCCACGAGCAGTACTTC. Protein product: CASSQVVHEQYF.

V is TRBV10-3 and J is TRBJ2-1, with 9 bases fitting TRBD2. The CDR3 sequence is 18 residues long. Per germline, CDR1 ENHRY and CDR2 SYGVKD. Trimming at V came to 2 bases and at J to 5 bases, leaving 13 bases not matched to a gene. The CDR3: CAISEKASGVPGDNEQFF. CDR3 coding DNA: TGTGCCATCAGTGAGAAGGCTAGCGGGGTCCCCGGTGACAATGAGCAGTTCTTC.

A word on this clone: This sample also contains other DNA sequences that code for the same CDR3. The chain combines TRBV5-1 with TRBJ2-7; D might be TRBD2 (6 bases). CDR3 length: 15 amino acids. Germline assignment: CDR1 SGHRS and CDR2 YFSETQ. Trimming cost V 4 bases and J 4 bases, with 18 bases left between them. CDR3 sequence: CASSTRGTASYEQYF. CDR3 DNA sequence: TGCGCCAGCAGCACTCGAGGGACTGCCTCTTACGAGCAGTACTTC.

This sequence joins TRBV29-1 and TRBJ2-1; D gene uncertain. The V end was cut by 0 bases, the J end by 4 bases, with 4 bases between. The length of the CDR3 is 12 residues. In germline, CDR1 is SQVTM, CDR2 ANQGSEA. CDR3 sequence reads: CSVEDHYNEQFF. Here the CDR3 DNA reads TGCAGCGTTGAAGATCATTACAATGAGCAGTTCTTC.

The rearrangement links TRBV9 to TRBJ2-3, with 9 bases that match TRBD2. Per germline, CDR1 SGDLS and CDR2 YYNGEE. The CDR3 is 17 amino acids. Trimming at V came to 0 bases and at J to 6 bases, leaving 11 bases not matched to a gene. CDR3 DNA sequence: TGTGCCAGCAGCGTAGAAACTAGCGGGCACCTGGGGGATACGCAGTATTTT. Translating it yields CASSVETSGHLGDTQYF.